The clone carrying this T cell receptor beta chain was counted a few times. Its target is not known. The germline V and J ends were trimmed by 3 bases and 1 base, with 12 bases remaining between them. Germline lookup yields CDR1 DFQATT and CDR2 SNEGSKA (reference sequence). The CDR3 covers 14 residues. The data stem from a study of identical twins. Regarding the study as a whole: Invariant MAIT and iNKT cells are populations that could partly confound zero-insertion analyses. Interpretation of the results relied on cross-sectional statistical analysis and not on following the same donors.

MiXCR, applied by TCRdb to the 5' RACE reads, yields one record per CDR3 protein. The sample includes around 1.7 million distinct CDR3 sequences, around 29% of them seen just once. The origin of this receptor is a newborn girl in good health. Sequencing was performed on cord blood. The chain links TRBV20-1 to TRBJ2-5; D is possibly TRBD2 (6 bases). This CDR3 is CSASLRGSQETQYF. The DNA for the CDR3 is TGCAGTGCTAGTTTACGGGGGTCCCAAGAGACCCAGTACTTC.